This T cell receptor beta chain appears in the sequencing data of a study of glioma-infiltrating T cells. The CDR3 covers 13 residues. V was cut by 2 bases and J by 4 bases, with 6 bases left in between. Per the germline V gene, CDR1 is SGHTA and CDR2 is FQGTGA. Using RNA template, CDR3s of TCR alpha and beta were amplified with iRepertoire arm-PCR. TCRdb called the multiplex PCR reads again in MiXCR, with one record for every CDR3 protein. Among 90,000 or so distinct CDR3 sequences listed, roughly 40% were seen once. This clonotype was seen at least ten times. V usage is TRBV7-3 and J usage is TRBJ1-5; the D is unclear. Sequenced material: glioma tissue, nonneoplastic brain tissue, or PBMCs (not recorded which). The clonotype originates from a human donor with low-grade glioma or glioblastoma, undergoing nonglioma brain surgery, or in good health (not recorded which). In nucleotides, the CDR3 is TGTGCCAGCAGCTTAGGTCCGAATCAGCCCCAGCATTTT. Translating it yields CASSLGPNQPQHF. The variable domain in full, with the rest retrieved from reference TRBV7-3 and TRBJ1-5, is GAGVSQTPSNKVTEKGKYVELRCDPISGHTALYWYRQSLGQGPEFLIYFQGTGAADDSGLPNDRFFAVRPEGSVSTLKIQRTERGDSAVYLCASSLGPNQPQHFGDGTRLSIL.